These T cell receptor beta chains were read from a single sample in a study of T cell changes during pregnancy in multiple sclerosis. The assay was immunoSEQ multiplex PCR, and TCRdb's table has in-frame clones only and misses some. The table records about 100,000 clones, around nine tenths of them present only once. Sequenced material: peripheral blood, taken in the second trimester of pregnancy. The origin of the receptors is a female donor with multiple sclerosis, enrolled in a pregnancy study. Each CDR3 is given with its conserved first and last residue. D genes are given only for firm matches. Some rows mark clone size as missing; the rest say once, few, many or name a class of expanded clone.

abundance: -; v_gene: TRBV29-1; j_gene: TRBJ2-5; d_gene: -; CDR3aa: CSVGHRSGETQYF; CDR3nt: TGCAGCGTTGGACATAGGTCGGGGGAGACCCAGTACTTC
abundance: -; v_gene: TRBV18; j_gene: TRBJ1-4; d_gene: -; CDR3aa: CASSPGEEKLFF; CDR3nt: TGTGCCAGCTCACCAGGGGAGGAAAAACTGTTTTTT
abundance: -; v_gene: TRBV9; j_gene: TRBJ2-1; d_gene: TRBD2; CDR3aa: CASSVGTSGGADEQFF; CDR3nt: TGTGCCAGCAGCGTAGGGACTAGCGGGGGGGCGGATGAGCAGTTCTTC
abundance: -; v_gene: TRBV29-1; j_gene: TRBJ2-1; d_gene: TRBD2; CDR3aa: CSGKGLAGSSYNEQFF; CDR3nt: TGCAGCGGCAAAGGACTAGCGGGGTCCTCCTACAATGAGCAGTTCTTC
abundance: -; v_gene: TRBV7-9; j_gene: TRBJ1-4; d_gene: -; CDR3aa: CASSSRIADSNEKLFF; CDR3nt: TGTGCCAGCAGCTCAAGGATAGCAGACTCTAATGAAAAACTGTTTTTT
abundance: -; v_gene: TRBV5-6; j_gene: TRBJ2-5; d_gene: -; CDR3aa: CASSGDAGGQETQYF; CDR3nt: TGTGCCAGCAGCGGGGATGCCGGAGGACAAGAGACCCAGTACTTC
abundance: -; v_gene: TRBV5-1; j_gene: TRBJ2-7; d_gene: TRBD1; CDR3aa: CASSMRTGGFRDEQYF; CDR3nt: TGCGCCAGCAGCATGCGGACAGGGGGCTTTCGGGACGAGCAGTACTTC
abundance: -; v_gene: TRBV30; j_gene: TRBJ1-6; d_gene: TRBD1; CDR3aa: CAWSVQGDSPLHF; CDR3nt: TGTGCCTGGAGTGTACAGGGGGATTCACCCCTCCACTTT
abundance: -; v_gene: TRBV7-6; j_gene: TRBJ2-3; d_gene: TRBD2; CDR3aa: CASGSGGVTDTQYF; CDR3nt: TGTGCCAGCGGTAGCGGGGGGGTCACAGATACGCAGTATTTT
abundance: once; v_gene: TRBV6-4; j_gene: TRBJ2-1; d_gene: TRBD2; CDR3aa: CARTTSEYNEQFF; CDR3nt: TGTGCCAGGACGACTAGCGAGTACAATGAGCAGTTCTTC
abundance: -; v_gene: TRBV5-4; j_gene: TRBJ2-1; d_gene: TRBD2; CDR3aa: CASSSGTSQNEQFF; CDR3nt: TGTGCCAGCAGCTCCGGGACTAGCCAGAATGAGCAGTTCTTC
abundance: -; v_gene: TRBV28; j_gene: TRBJ1-1; d_gene: TRBD1; CDR3aa: CASRGHTGGNTEAFF; CDR3nt: TGTGCCAGCAGGGGGCATACAGGGGGGAACACTGAAGCTTTCTTT
abundance: -; v_gene: TRBV6-1; j_gene: TRBJ2-5; d_gene: -; CDR3aa: CASNNPGEETQYF; CDR3nt: TGTGCCAGCAACAACCCAGGGGAAGAGACCCAGTACTTC
abundance: -; v_gene: TRBV28; j_gene: TRBJ2-3; d_gene: -; CDR3aa: CASSFLDFSSTDTQYF; CDR3nt: TGTGCCAGCAGTTTCTTAGACTTCTCTAGCACAGATACGCAGTATTTT
abundance: once; v_gene: TRBV5-1; j_gene: TRBJ1-1; d_gene: -; CDR3aa: CASSLANVRINTEAFF; CDR3nt: TGCGCCAGCAGCTTGGCCAACGTCAGGATTAACACTGAAGCTTTCTTT
abundance: -; v_gene: TRBV4-1; j_gene: TRBJ1-5; d_gene: -; CDR3aa: CASSSTHRLVNQPQHF; CDR3nt: TGCGCCAGCAGCTCTACCCATCGCCTTGTCAATCAGCCCCAGCATTTT
abundance: -; v_gene: TRBV6-1; j_gene: TRBJ2-5; d_gene: TRBD2; CDR3aa: CASSPRTSGLETQYF; CDR3nt: TGTGCCAGCAGTCCGCGGACTAGCGGGTTGGAGACCCAGTACTTC
abundance: -; v_gene: TRBV30; j_gene: TRBJ1-1; d_gene: -; CDR3aa: CAWTRGLNTEAFF; CDR3nt: TGTGCCTGGACTCGAGGATTGAACACTGAAGCTTTCTTT
abundance: -; v_gene: TRBV7-2; j_gene: TRBJ1-1; d_gene: -; CDR3aa: CASSLAFQAEAFF; CDR3nt: TGTGCCAGCAGCTTAGCATTTCAGGCTGAAGCTTTCTTT
abundance: -; v_gene: TRBV6-1; j_gene: TRBJ1-1; d_gene: -; CDR3aa: CASSKYYRENTEAFF; CDR3nt: TGTGCCAGCAGTAAATACTACAGGGAAAACACTGAAGCTTTCTTT
abundance: -; v_gene: TRBV5-6; j_gene: TRBJ1-4; d_gene: -; CDR3aa: CASSLKGDGEKLFF; CDR3nt: TGTGCCAGCAGCTTAAAAGGGGATGGTGAAAAACTGTTTTTT
abundance: -; v_gene: TRBV30; j_gene: TRBJ2-1; d_gene: -; CDR3aa: CAWSRSGVRGNEQFF; CDR3nt: TGTGCCTGGAGTCGGTCGGGGGTCAGAGGGAATGAGCAGTTCTTC
abundance: -; v_gene: TRBV7-6; j_gene: TRBJ1-2; d_gene: TRBD1; CDR3aa: CASSPKTGAYGYTF; CDR3nt: TGTGCCAGCAGCCCCAAGACAGGGGCCTATGGCTACACCTTC
abundance: -; v_gene: TRBV18; j_gene: TRBJ1-2; d_gene: TRBD1; CDR3aa: CASSPQGQGRGYTF; CDR3nt: TGTGCCAGCTCACCACAAGGACAGGGTCGAGGCTACACCTTC
abundance: -; v_gene: TRBV19; j_gene: TRBJ1-1; d_gene: -; CDR3aa: CASSLRPGYTEAFF; CDR3nt: TGTGCCAGTAGCCTTCGGCCAGGCTACACTGAAGCTTTCTTT
abundance: -; v_gene: TRBV19; j_gene: TRBJ2-5; d_gene: TRBD2; CDR3aa: CASSIAAGAYQETQYF; CDR3nt: TGTGCCAGTAGTATAGCAGCGGGGGCTTACCAAGAGACCCAGTACTTC
abundance: -; v_gene: TRBV30; j_gene: TRBJ2-7; d_gene: -; CDR3aa: CAWSATGAYEQYF; CDR3nt: TGTGCCTGGAGTGCGACAGGCGCCTACGAGCAGTACTTC
abundance: -; v_gene: TRBV9; j_gene: TRBJ2-3; d_gene: -; CDR3aa: CASSSRLLSVDTQYF; CDR3nt: TGTGCCAGCAGCAGCCGACTCTTGTCCGTGGATACGCAGTATTTT
abundance: -; v_gene: TRBV19; j_gene: TRBJ2-3; d_gene: TRBD1; CDR3aa: CASSTGTDADTQYF; CDR3nt: TGTGCCAGTAGTACTGGGACAGATGCAGATACGCAGTATTTT
abundance: -; v_gene: TRBV7-9; j_gene: TRBJ2-5; d_gene: -; CDR3aa: CASSFGLEGQETQYF; CDR3nt: TGTGCCAGCAGCTTTGGACTCGAAGGTCAAGAGACCCAGTACTTC
abundance: -; v_gene: TRBV15; j_gene: TRBJ2-1; d_gene: -; CDR3aa: CATRGRLGFNEQFF; CDR3nt: TGTGCCACCAGGGGGAGACTCGGGTTCAATGAGCAGTTCTTC
abundance: -; v_gene: TRBV7-7; j_gene: TRBJ2-1; d_gene: TRBD2; CDR3aa: CASSPLAGGMGEQFF; CDR3nt: TGTGCCAGCAGCCCGCTAGCGGGGGGCATGGGTGAGCAGTTCTTC
abundance: once; v_gene: TRBV11-2; j_gene: TRBJ2-1; d_gene: TRBD1; CDR3aa: CASSSFPGQGYNEQFF; CDR3nt: TGTGCCAGCAGCTCCTTTCCGGGACAGGGCTACAATGAGCAGTTCTTC
abundance: -; v_gene: TRBV19; j_gene: TRBJ1-3; d_gene: TRBD1; CDR3aa: CASSTGQVSGNTIYF; CDR3nt: TGTGCCAGTAGTACGGGACAGGTCTCTGGAAACACCATATATTTT
abundance: -; v_gene: TRBV6-6; j_gene: TRBJ1-2; d_gene: -; CDR3aa: CASSYGQQRGYTF; CDR3nt: TGTGCCAGCAGTTACGGACAGCAGCGTGGCTACACCTTC
abundance: -; v_gene: TRBV5-1; j_gene: TRBJ1-1; d_gene: -; CDR3aa: CASSLDMNTEAFF; CDR3nt: TGCGCCAGCAGCTTGGACATGAACACTGAAGCTTTCTTT
abundance: -; v_gene: TRBV5-4; j_gene: TRBJ2-7; d_gene: TRBD2; CDR3aa: CASSFGLAEYEQYF; CDR3nt: TGTGCCAGCAGCTTCGGACTAGCGGAATACGAGCAGTACTTC
abundance: -; v_gene: TRBV6-1; j_gene: TRBJ2-7; d_gene: -; CDR3aa: CASRDSPSYEQYF; CDR3nt: TGTGCCAGCAGGGACAGTCCTTCCTACGAGCAGTACTTC
abundance: -; v_gene: TRBV18; j_gene: TRBJ2-7; d_gene: TRBD1; CDR3aa: CASSPTGGGYEQYF; CDR3nt: TGTGCCAGCTCACCGACAGGGGGTGGGTACGAGCAGTACTTC